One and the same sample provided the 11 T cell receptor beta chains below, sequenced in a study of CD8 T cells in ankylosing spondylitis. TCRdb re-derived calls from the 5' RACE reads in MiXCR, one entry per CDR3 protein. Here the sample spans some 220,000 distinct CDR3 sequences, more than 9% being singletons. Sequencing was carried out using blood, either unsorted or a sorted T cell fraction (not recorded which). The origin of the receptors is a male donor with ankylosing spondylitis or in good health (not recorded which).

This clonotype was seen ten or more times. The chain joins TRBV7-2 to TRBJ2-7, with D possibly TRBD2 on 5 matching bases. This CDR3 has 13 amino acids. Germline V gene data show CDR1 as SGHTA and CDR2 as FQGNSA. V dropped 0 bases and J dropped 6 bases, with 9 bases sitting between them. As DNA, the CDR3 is TGTGCCAGCAGCTTAGCGGGCGGGCGCGAGCAGTACTTC. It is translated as CASSLAGGREQYF.

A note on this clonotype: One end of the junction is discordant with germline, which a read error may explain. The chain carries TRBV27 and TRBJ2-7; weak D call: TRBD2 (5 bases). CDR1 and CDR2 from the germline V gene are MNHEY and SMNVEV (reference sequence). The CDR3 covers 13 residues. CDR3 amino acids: CARRKGSSCEQYF. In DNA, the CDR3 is TGTGCCCGCAGAAAAGGGAGCTCCTGCGAGCAGTACTTC.

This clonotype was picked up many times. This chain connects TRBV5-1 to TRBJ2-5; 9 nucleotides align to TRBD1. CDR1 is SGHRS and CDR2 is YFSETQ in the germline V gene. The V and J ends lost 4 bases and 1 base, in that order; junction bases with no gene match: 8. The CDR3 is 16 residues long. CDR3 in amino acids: CASSPWGQGSQETQYF. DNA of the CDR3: TGCGCCAGCAGCCCGTGGGGACAGGGAAGCCAAGAGACCCAGTACTTC.

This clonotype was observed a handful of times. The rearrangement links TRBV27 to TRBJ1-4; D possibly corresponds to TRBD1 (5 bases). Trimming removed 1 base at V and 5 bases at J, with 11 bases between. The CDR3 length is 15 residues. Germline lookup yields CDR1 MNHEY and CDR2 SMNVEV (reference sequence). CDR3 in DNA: TGTGCCAGCAGTTTATTCCCCGGGGCAAATGAAAAACTGTTTTTT. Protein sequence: CASSLFPGANEKLFF.

CDR3 in DNA: TGCAGCGTTGATAGCGGGACAGCCGAAGCTTTCTTT. Its protein product is CSVDSGTAEAFF. The chain is built from TRBV29-1 and TRBJ1-1; 7 positions agree with TRBD1. The CDR3 runs 12 residues. Germline CDR1 reads SQVTM; CDR2 reads ANQGSEA. The trim removed 3 bases at V and 8 bases at J, leaving 6 bases unmatched.

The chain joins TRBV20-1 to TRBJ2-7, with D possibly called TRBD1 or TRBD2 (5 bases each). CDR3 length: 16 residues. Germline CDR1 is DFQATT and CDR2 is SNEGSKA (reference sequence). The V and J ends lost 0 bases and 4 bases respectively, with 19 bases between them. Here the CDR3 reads CSARDPLAGSVYEQYF. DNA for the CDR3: TGCAGTGCTAGAGATCCCCTCGCAGGGAGTGTGTACGAGCAGTACTTC.

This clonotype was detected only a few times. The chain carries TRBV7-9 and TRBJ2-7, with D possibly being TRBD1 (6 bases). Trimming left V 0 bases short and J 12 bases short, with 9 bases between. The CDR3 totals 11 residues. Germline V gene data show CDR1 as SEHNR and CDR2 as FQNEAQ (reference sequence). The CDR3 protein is CASSLAGHLYF. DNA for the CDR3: TGTGCCAGCAGCTTAGCGGGACACCTGTACTTC.

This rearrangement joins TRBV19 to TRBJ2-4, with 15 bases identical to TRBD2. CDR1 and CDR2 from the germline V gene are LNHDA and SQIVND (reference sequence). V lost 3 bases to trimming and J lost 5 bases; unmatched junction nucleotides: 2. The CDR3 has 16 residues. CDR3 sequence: CASSIGLAGGENIQYF. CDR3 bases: TGTGCCAGTAGTATCGGACTAGCGGGAGGGGAAAACATTCAGTACTTC.

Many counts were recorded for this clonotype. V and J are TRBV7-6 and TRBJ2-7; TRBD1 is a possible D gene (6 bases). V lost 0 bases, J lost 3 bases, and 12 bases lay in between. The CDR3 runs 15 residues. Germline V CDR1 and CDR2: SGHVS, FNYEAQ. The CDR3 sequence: CASSLAHGGNYEQYF. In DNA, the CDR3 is TGTGCCAGCAGCTTAGCGCATGGGGGCAACTACGAGCAGTACTTC. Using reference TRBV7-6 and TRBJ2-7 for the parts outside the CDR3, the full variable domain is GAGVSQSPRYKVTKRGQDVALRCDPISGHVSLYWYRQALGQGPEFLTYFNYEAQQDKSGLPNDRFSAERPEGSISTLTIQRTEQRDSAMYRCASSLAHGGNYEQYFGPGTRLTVT.

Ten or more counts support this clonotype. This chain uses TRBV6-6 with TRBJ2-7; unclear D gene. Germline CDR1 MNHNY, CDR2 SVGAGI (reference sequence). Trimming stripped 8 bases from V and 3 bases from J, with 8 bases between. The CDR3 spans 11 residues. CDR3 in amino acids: CASGSFYEQYF. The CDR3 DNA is TGTGCCAGCGGGTCATTCTACGAGCAGTACTTC.

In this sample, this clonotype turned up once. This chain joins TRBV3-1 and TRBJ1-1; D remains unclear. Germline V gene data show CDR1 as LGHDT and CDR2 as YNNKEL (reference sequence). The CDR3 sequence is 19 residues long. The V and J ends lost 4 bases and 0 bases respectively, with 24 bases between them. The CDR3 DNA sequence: TGTGCCAGCAGCCCATCCGGGCCCGCCGTCCCAATCCTGAACACTGAAGCTTTCTTT. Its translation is CASSPSGPAVPILNTEAFF.